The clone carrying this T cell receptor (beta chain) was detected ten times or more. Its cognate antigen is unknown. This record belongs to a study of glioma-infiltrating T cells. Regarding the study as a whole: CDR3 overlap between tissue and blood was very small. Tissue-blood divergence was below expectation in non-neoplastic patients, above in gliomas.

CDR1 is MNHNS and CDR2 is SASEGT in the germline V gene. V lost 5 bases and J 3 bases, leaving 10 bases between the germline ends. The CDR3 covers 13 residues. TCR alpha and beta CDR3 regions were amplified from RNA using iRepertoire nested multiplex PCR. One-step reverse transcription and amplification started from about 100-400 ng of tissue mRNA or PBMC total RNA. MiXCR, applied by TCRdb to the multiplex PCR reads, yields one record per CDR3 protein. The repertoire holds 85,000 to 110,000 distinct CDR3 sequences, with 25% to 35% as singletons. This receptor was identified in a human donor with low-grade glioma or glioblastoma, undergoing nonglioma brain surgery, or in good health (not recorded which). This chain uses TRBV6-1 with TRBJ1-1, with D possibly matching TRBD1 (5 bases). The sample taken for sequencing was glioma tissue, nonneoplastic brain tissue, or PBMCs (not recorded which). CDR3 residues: CASSYDSYTEAFF. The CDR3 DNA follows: TGTGCCAGCAGTTATGACAGTTACACTGAAGCTTTCTTT.